A selection of T cell receptor beta chains follows, all from one sample in a study of T cell responses to AZD1222 COVID-19 vaccine. TCRdb's table, derived via immunoSEQ multiplex PCR, lists solely in-frame clones and lacks some. The sample holds 90,000 to 120,000 clones, over 80% seen once. The source material was peripheral blood, sampled 28 days after the second AZD1222 dose. Source of these receptors: an adult who received the AZD1222 COVID-19 vaccine. CDR3s include the opening cysteine and the closing phenylalanine or tryptophan.

v_call cdr3_aa
TRBV7-9 CASSRTVSSYEQYF
TRBV9 CASSHLAYGDGYTF
TRBV5-5 CASSPDRAYEQYF
TRBV7-2 CASSLAGLQETQYF
TRBV9 CASSVEGGVEKLFF
TRBV13 CASSSRTRKETQYF
TRBV5-6 CASSYTDRGHSEQFF
TRBV6-1 CASSDARRRFNYGYTF
TRBV11-3 CASSLNSRMNTEAFF
TRBV12-3/TRBV12-4 CASSRSSYEQYF
TRBV24-1 CATSDSPQKGLNTIYF
TRBV2 CASSVLPGSSYNSPLHF
TRBV7-9 CASSLDTDTQYF
TRBV7-8 CASSLASSGVSYNEQFF
TRBV2 CASSERTGAGYTF
TRBV30 CAWSVSAGEAFF
TRBV4-3 CASSLTTVETQYF
TRBV6-2/TRBV6-3 CASSLTGTVTYEQYF
TRBV10-1 CATTTGGRTEAFF
TRBV28 CASSETRKSSYEQYF
TRBV7-7 CASSPQLVGDSNQPQHF
TRBV5-4 CASSSAKGGWNTEAFF
TRBV10-3 CAISESQGLDEQYF
TRBV9 CASSVSPIGGGNEKLFF
TRBV15 CATSFYGQGKRVAFF
TRBV5-8 CASSLGQGVFYEQYF
TRBV19 CASAGTSGIGEQYF
TRBV10-1 CASSADPRAGELFF
TRBV28 CASTQGVEQYF
TRBV4-2 CASNFKVAGANVLTF
TRBV6-2/TRBV6-3 CASSYSVQGQNIQYF
TRBV10-2 CASSDREGEQFF
TRBV12-3/TRBV12-4 CASSSSTRWGYTF
TRBV4-2 CASSQDWGSNEKLFF
TRBV27 CASSLWSSGRRGEQFF
TRBV10-3 CAMNTGSGNTIYF
TRBV4-1 CASSQGQLSYEQYF
TRBV19 CASSTLGTEGNQPQHF
TRBV24-1 CATSGIWGLGASSYNSPLHF
TRBV12-3/TRBV12-4 CASSLGTNYGYTF
TRBV9 CASSPGKPTGELFF
TRBV6-2/TRBV6-3 CASSYDLSYEQYF
TRBV19 CASSIAGTGPYEQYF
TRBV2 CASTLQYNEQFF
TRBV5-4 CASSLDSGSYNEQFF
TRBV6-5 CASSSLDRVPLDEQYF
TRBV12-3/TRBV12-4 CASSNPAGELFF
TRBV20-1 CSGLREPREFF
TRBV16 CASSQPSRTGVAEAFF
TRBV28 CASTTPWKNSPLHF